The T cell receptor beta chain described here comes from a study of blood T cell repertoires in COVID-19. Study as a whole: Sites in the United States, Italy and Spain provided acute and convalescent COVID-19 samples. The analysed material was cDNA or gDNA that came from T cells, B-cell-depleted T cells, or PBMCs.

In the case of this clone: The junction and the germline gene differ at one end; a read error may be behind it.

Using immunoSEQ multiplex PCR, the repertoire was profiled, and TCRdb retains in-frame clones only, with some absent. The sample consists of some 260,000 clones, roughly 87% of them appearing once. The CDR3 loop spans 11 amino acids. Germline assignment: CDR1 SGDLS and CDR2 YYNGEE. The receptor's source is a woman younger than 45 with acute or convalescent COVID-19. The chain recombines TRBV9 with TRBJ2-1; D perhaps matches TRBD2 (6 bases). Sequencing was done on a sample of peripheral blood. The CDR3 here is CASSDGTWLLF. For the CDR3, the DNA is TGTGCCAGCAGCGACGGGACTTGGCTGCTCTTC.